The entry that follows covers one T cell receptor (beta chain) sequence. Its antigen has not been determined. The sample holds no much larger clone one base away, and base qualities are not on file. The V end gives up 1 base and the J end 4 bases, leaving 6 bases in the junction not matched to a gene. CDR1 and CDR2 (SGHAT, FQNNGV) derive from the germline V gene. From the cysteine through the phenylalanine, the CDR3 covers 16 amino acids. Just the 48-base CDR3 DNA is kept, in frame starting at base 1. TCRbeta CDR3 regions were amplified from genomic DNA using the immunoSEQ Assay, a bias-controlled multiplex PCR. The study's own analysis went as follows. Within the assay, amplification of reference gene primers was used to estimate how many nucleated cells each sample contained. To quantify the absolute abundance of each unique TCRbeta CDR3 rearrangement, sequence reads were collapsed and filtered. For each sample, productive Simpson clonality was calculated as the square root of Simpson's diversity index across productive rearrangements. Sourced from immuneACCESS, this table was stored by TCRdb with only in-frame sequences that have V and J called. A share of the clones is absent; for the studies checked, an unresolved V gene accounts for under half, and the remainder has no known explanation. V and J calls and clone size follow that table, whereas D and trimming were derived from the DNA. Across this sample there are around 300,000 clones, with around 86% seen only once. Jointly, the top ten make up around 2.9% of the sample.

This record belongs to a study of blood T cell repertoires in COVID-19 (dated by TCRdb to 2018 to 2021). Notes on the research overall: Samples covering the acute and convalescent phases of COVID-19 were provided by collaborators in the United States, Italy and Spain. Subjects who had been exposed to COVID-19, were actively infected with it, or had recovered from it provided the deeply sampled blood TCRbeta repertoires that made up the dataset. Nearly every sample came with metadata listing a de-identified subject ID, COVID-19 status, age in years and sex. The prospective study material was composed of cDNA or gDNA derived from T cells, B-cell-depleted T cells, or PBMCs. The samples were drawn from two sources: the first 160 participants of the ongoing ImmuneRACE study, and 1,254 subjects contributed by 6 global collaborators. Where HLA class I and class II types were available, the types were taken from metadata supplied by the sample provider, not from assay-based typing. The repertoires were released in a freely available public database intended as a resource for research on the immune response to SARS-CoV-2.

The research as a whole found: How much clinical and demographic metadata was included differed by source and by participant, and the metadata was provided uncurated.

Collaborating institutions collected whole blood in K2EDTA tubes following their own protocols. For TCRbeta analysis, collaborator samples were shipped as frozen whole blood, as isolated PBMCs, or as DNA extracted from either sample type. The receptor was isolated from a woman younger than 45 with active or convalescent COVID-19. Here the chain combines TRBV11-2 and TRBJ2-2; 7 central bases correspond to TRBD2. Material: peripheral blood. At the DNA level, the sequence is TGTGCCAGCAGCTTAGTGGGGGGGACGGGCACCGGGGAGCTGTTTTTT. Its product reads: CASSLVGGTGTGELFF. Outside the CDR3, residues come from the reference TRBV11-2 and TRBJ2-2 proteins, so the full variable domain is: EAGVAQSPRYKIIEKRQSVAFWCNPISGHATLYWYQQILGQGPKLLIQFQNNGVVDDSQLPKDRFSAERLKGVDSTLKIQPAKLEDSAVYLCASSLVGGTGTGELFFGEGSRLTVL.